Below are 31 T cell receptor beta chains sequenced from a single sample in a study of a mutant IDH1 vaccine in newly diagnosed glioma (dated by TCRdb to the early 2020s). The sample's time point label is to be understood as: week 11, during vaccination. Every vaccine dose consisted of 300 ug of a 20-mer mutant IDH1 peptide in Montanide, administered subcutaneously together with topical imiquimod. Libraries were constructed by the immunoSEQ multiplex PCR assay. TCRdb took over this immuneACCESS table, retaining in-frame rearrangements with V and J assigned. Such tables are incomplete; in checked studies, under half of the missing clones stem from an unresolved V gene, and the remainder is unexplained. The sample table holds about 25,000 clones, of which roughly 70% were seen once. The biggest ten clones account for 9.5% to 12% of the sample. These receptors' targets are unknown. Sample: peripheral blood mononuclear cells (PBMCs), taken from a glioma patient whose treatment included an IDH1 peptide vaccine. Every receptor here comes from a man between 18 and 35 years old with glioma. Some clones in this sample may be carry-over from other donors' samples.

V usage is TRBV25-1 and J usage is TRBJ2-3; TRBD2 is a possible D gene (5 bases). Trimming removed 2 bases from V and 0 bases from J, with 9 bases in between. CDR1 is MGHDK, CDR2 SYGVNS, per germline. There are 15 residues in the CDR3. This CDR3 is CASSELAVSTDTQYF. DNA for the CDR3: TGTGCCAGCAGTGAACTAGCTGTTAGCACAGATACGCAGTATTTT.

The gene calls are TRBV19 and TRBJ1-1; unclear D gene. This CDR3 spans 15 amino acids. Germline V gene lookup returns CDR1 LNHDA and CDR2 SQIVND (reference sequence). V was shortened by 5 bases and J by 0 bases, with 13 bases between the two germline ends. CDR3 amino acids: CASSLNAFLNTEAFF. The CDR3 DNA follows: TGTGCCAGTAGTTTAAACGCTTTCTTGAACACTGAAGCTTTCTTT.

This clone is classed as medium-sized. The sample contains more than one DNA sequence encoding this CDR3. The rearrangement joins TRBV19 to TRBJ1-1; no clear D gene. The CDR3 runs to 14 residues. Germline V CDR1 and CDR2: LNHDA, SQIVND (reference sequence). Trimming took 0 bases from V and 1 from J, leaving 6 bases between them. The CDR3 nucleotides are TGTGCCAGTAGTATAGATGCCAGGAACACTGAAGCTTTCTTT. It is translated as CASSIDARNTEAFF.

V gene TRBV11-2 combines with J gene TRBJ2-7; 13 bases align to TRBD2. V shed 5 bases, J shed 0 bases, and the junction held 7 bases outside the gene matches. Germline CDR1 SGHAT, CDR2 FQNNGV. The CDR3 extends over 17 amino acids. CDR3 sequence (DNA): TGTGCCAGCAGCCAGGGGACTAGCGGGATCCTCTCCTACGAGCAGTACTTC. Amino acids: CASSQGTSGILSYEQYF.

V gene TRBV9 combines with J gene TRBJ1-1; maybe TRBD1 (6 bases). The germline V gene encodes CDR1 SGDLS and CDR2 YYNGEE. V was pared by 3 bases and J by 6 bases, with 18 bases between. CDR3 length equals 15 residues. CDR3 DNA sequence: TGTGCCAGCAGCGGGCGGAGGGGGGGAGCCGCTGAAGCTTTCTTT. This gives the protein CASSGRRGGAAEAFF.

The chain is built from TRBV5-1 and TRBJ2-5; D ambiguous. Trimming shortened V by 1 base and J by 0 bases, and 10 bases separated the two germline ends. CDR3 length equals 15 residues. Germline assignment: CDR1 SGHRS and CDR2 YFSETQ. The CDR3 nucleotides are TGCGCCAGCAGCTTGATGGTCAGAGACCAAGAGACCCAGTACTTC. Its protein is CASSLMVRDQETQYF.

V gene TRBV4-2 combines with J gene TRBJ1-6; no definite D call. Germline CDR1 LGHNA, CDR2 YNFKEQ. The CDR3 has 15 amino acids. Between the trimmed V and J ends, which lost 0 bases and 8 bases, there was a span of 11 bases. The CDR3 coding sequence is TGTGCCAGCAGCCAAGATACGCAGATAGATTCACCCCTCCACTTT. Residues: CASSQDTQIDSPLHF.

CDR3 bases: TGTGCCTGGAACTCGGGGGCCGGGGTTGAAAAACTGTTTTTT. It is translated as CAWNSGAGVEKLFF. The chain recombines TRBV30 with TRBJ1-4; D is possibly TRBD1 (6 bases). CDR1 GTSNPN and CDR2 SVGIG come from the germline V gene (reference sequence). This CDR3 contains 14 residues. V was cut by 4 bases and J by 7 bases, with 16 bases left in between.

This chain links TRBV9 with TRBJ2-3; 7 bases are shared with TRBD2. Trimming removed 3 bases from V and 4 bases from J; junction bases left unmatched: 5. Germline V gene data show CDR1 as SGDLS and CDR2 as YYNGEE. There are 14 residues in the CDR3. The CDR3 spells CASSAGGGPDTQYF. The CDR3 DNA is TGTGCCAGCAGCGCGGGGGGTGGGCCAGATACGCAGTATTTT.

This rearrangement joins TRBV29-1 to TRBJ1-5; the D gene is possibly TRBD1 (5 bases). Germline values: CDR1 SQVTM, CDR2 ANQGSEA. CDR3 length: 13 amino acids. V was pared by 4 bases and J by 5 bases, with 12 bases between. DNA for the CDR3: TGCAGCGTTGTTGACAGTTGGGATCAGCCCCAGCATTTT. It encodes CSVVDSWDQPQHF.

The chain couples TRBV9 to TRBJ2-2; TRBD2 matches 12 bases. The CDR3 sequence is 16 residues long. Germline CDR1 and CDR2: SGDLS and YYNGEE. With 0 bases clipped from V and 4 bases from J, the junction kept 1 base outside the gene matches. The CDR3 region has the DNA TGTGCCAGCAGCGTAGAACTAGCGGGAGGCACCGGGGAGCTGTTTTTT. The encoded protein is CASSVELAGGTGELFF.

This clone was detected a few times. This chain links TRBV4-3 with TRBJ2-7; D is unresolved. The CDR3 sequence is 15 residues long. Germline CDR1 LGHNA, CDR2 YSLEER. V lost 0 bases to trimming and J lost 0 bases, with 9 bases between them. CDR3 sequence (DNA): TGCGCCAGCAGCCAAGATCGAGGTGTCTCCTACGAGCAGTACTTC. Protein product: CASSQDRGVSYEQYF.

The chain employs TRBV5-4 and TRBJ1-2, with TRBD1 matching 9 bases. The germline V gene encodes CDR1 SGHNT and CDR2 YYREEE (reference sequence). After removal of 0 bases from V and 7 bases from J, the junction contained 7 bases not matched to a gene. CDR3 length equals 15 residues. The CDR3 coding sequence is TGTGCCAGCAGCTTGGGGGGACAGGGACTGCGTGGCTACACCTTC. It yields the protein CASSLGGQGLRGYTF.

This clone was recorded a few times. The rearrangement links TRBV6-4 to TRBJ2-2; 8 bases fit TRBD1. J lost 3 bases, V lost 3 bases, and 0 bases had no gene match. The length of the CDR3 is 14 residues. Germline CDR1 and CDR2: MRHNA and SNTAGT. The CDR3 spells CASSEGQDTGELFF. CDR3 DNA sequence: TGTGCCAGCAGTGAGGGACAGGACACCGGGGAGCTGTTTTTT.

The V call is TRBV4-3, the J call TRBJ1-6, with D tentatively TRBD1 (5 bases). The V end lost 0 bases, the J end lost 10 bases, and 13 bases lay between the germline ends. The CDR3 has 15 amino acids. The germline V gene encodes CDR1 LGHNA and CDR2 YSLEER. For the CDR3, the DNA is TGCGCCAGCAGCCAAGATGAAGGAGGGGACTCACCCCTCCACTTT. Protein product: CASSQDEGGDSPLHF.

This clone was detected once. One end of the junction does not line up with germline, which may come from a read error. The CDR3 is CASSSKHRGTWYEQYF. The DNA for the CDR3 is TGTGCTAGCAGCTCAAAACACAGGGGGACGTGGTACGAGCAGTACTTC. The chain combines TRBV7-7 with TRBJ2-7; 8 nucleotides align to TRBD1. This CDR3 contains 16 residues. The germline V gene encodes CDR1 SSHAT and CDR2 FNYEAQ (reference sequence).

This clone was counted only a few times. The gene calls are TRBV15 and TRBJ1-2; D not resolved. V shed 0 bases and J shed 5 bases, with 7 bases lying between them. CDR3 length equals 13 residues. Germline assignment: CDR1 LNHNV and CDR2 YYDKDF (reference sequence). CDR3 DNA: TGTGCCACCAGCAGAGATGGAGCATATGGCTACACCTTC. Translating it yields CATSRDGAYGYTF.

This clone was counted a single time. The chain has TRBV12-5 and TRBJ2-6; a weak D match, TRBD2 (6 bases). Trimming took 2 bases from V and 1 from J, leaving 21 bases between them. Germline V CDR1 and CDR2: LGHNT, FRNRAP. This CDR3 has 20 amino acids. CDR3 in DNA: TGTGCTAGTGGTTTGCCCAACTCGTGGGGAGGTCGGTCTGGGGCCAACGTCCTGACTTTC. As protein: CASGLPNSWGGRSGANVLTF.

The chain employs TRBV7-9 and TRBJ2-2; 15 positions match TRBD2. This CDR3 has 18 residues. CDR1 is SEHNR, CDR2 FQNEAQ, per germline (reference sequence). V shed 4 bases, J shed 1 base, and the junction held 4 bases outside the gene matches. Here the CDR3 reads CASSYGLAGGRNTGELFF. The CDR3 nucleotides read TGTGCCAGCAGCTACGGACTAGCGGGGGGGAGGAACACCGGGGAGCTGTTTTTT.

V gene TRBV5-4 combines with J gene TRBJ2-7; unclear D gene. The CDR3 runs to 14 residues. Trimming took off 10 bases at V and 3 bases at J, with 20 bases between the two ends. CDR1 is SGHNT, CDR2 YYREEE, per germline (reference sequence). The CDR3 is CAAGRWGKDYEQYF. CDR3 bases: TGTGCCGCCGGCCGGTGGGGAAAAGACTACGAGCAGTACTTC.

This chain joins TRBV4-3 and TRBJ1-2; TRBD1 matches at 9 bases. Germline trimming cut 1 base from V and 5 bases from J; bases unmatched to any gene: 8. CDR1 is LGHNA and CDR2 is YSLEER in the germline V gene. The CDR3 extends over 16 amino acids. The CDR3 nucleotides are TGCGCCAGCAGCCAAGCTCCGGGACAGGGAGTTTATGGCTACACCTTC. As protein: CASSQAPGQGVYGYTF.

This clone appeared once. The V and J genes are TRBV7-3 and TRBJ2-3; D might be TRBD1 or TRBD2, each matching 5 bases. Germline V gene sequence: CDR1 SGHTA, CDR2 FQGTGA. V was clipped by 0 bases and J by 8 bases, with 18 bases between them. This CDR3 has 16 residues. The CDR3 region has the DNA TGTGCCAGCAGCTTAACGGGGACCGGCGCGTGTTGTACGCAGTATTTT. It is translated as CASSLTGTGACCTQYF.

To note about this clone: A junction boundary mismatches the germline segment, possibly from a read error. The gene calls are TRBV30 and TRBJ2-7; possible D gene TRBD1, 8 bases. The germline V gene has CDR1 GTSNPN and CDR2 SVGIG (reference sequence). The length of the CDR3 is 16 residues. The CDR3 sequence: CAWDRGGPFRSNEQYF. CDR3 bases: TGTGCCTGGGACAGGGGAGGGCCCTTCCGCTCCAACGAGCAGTACTTC.

Only a few counts were recorded for this clone. This chain connects TRBV7-9 to TRBJ2-7, with 7 positions matching TRBD1. CDR3 size: 12 residues. The germline gives CDR1 SEHNR, CDR2 FQNEAQ (reference sequence). J was trimmed by 6 bases and V by 3 bases; bases with no gene match: 2. CDR3 loop: CASSFDRAEQYF. In DNA form, the CDR3 reads TGTGCCAGCAGCTTTGACAGGGCCGAGCAGTACTTC.

The chain is built from TRBV6-5 and TRBJ1-1; D remains ambiguous. V was cut by 4 bases and J by 4 bases, with 10 bases left in between. The germline gives CDR1 MNHEY, CDR2 SVGAGI. CDR3 length: 13 residues. CDR3 in amino acids: CASSWTYGTEAFF. Written as DNA, the CDR3 is TGTGCCAGCAGTTGGACCTATGGCACTGAAGCTTTCTTT.

The chain joins TRBV10-3 to TRBJ2-1, with 12 positions matching TRBD2. With 8 bases clipped from V and 4 bases from J, the junction kept 9 bases outside the gene matches. Germline-derived CDR1 and CDR2 are ENHRY and SYGVKD. CDR3 length equals 16 residues. The CDR3 DNA is TGTGCCATCGGTCAATACGGGACTAGCGGGTACAATGAGCAGTTCTTC. Protein product: CAIGQYGTSGYNEQFF.

This clone has just one count. The V call is TRBV4-1, the J call TRBJ2-5; 9 bases match TRBD1. This CDR3 region has 16 residues. The V gene end was trimmed by 5 bases and the J gene end by 5 bases; junction bases not matched to a gene: 12. Per the germline V gene, CDR1 is MGHRA and CDR2 is YSYEKL. CDR3 in DNA: TGCGCCAGCAGCTCCAAGGGGACAGGGTCGGTTGAGACCCAGTACTTC. This encodes CASSSKGTGSVETQYF.

V usage is TRBV4-3 and J usage is TRBJ2-7; D uncertain. In germline, CDR1 is LGHNA, CDR2 YSLEER. The CDR3 runs 14 residues. V was pared by 0 bases and J by 2 bases, with 8 bases between. CDR3 sequence reads: CASSQDLGPYEQYF. CDR3 DNA sequence: TGCGCCAGCAGCCAAGATCTAGGACCCTACGAGCAGTACTTC.

The chain joins TRBV6-6 to TRBJ2-1; a possible D gene is TRBD2 (5 bases). Trimming shortened V by 2 bases and J by 9 bases, and 17 bases separated the two germline ends. Germline V gives CDR1 MNHNY, CDR2 SVGAGI (reference sequence). The CDR3 consists of 15 residues. CDR3 protein: CASSYPHGSGSEQFF. In nucleotides, the CDR3 is TGTGCCAGCAGTTACCCCCACGGGTCTGGGAGTGAGCAGTTCTTC.

The rearrangement links TRBV5-1 to TRBJ2-5; a weak D match, TRBD2 (7 bases). V lost 0 bases and J lost 5, with 11 bases in between. The CDR3 length is 14 residues. The germline V gene encodes CDR1 SGHRS and CDR2 YFSETQ. The CDR3 coding sequence is TGCGCCAGCAGCTTGGGCGGGGGCGAGGAGACCCAGTACTTC. Its translation is CASSLGGGEETQYF.

This sequence joins TRBV6-5 and TRBJ1-1; 7 bases line up with TRBD1. Germline CDR1 is MNHEY and CDR2 is SVGAGI. Losses at the gene ends were 6 bases for V and 1 base for J; bases not matched to a gene: 5. This CDR3 spans 14 amino acids. Here the CDR3 DNA reads TGTGCCAGCAGACTAAGACAGGGGAACACTGAAGCTTTCTTT. Residues: CASRLRQGNTEAFF.